Below, 19 T cell receptor beta chains from the same sample are listed, as sequenced in a study of T cells in Graves' hyperthyroidism and ophthalmopathy. TCR beta CDR3 sequences were amplified from RNA transcripts. When the TCR CDR3 underwent first-round RT-PCR, the HTBI primer set was used. TCRdb reprocessed the multiplex PCR reads via MiXCR and lists one record per CDR3 protein. The sample gives around 530,000 distinct CDR3 sequences, 17% of which show up once; about 16% is in the top ten. Sequenced input: blood. The source of these receptors is a woman between 18 and 29 years old with Graves' ophthalmopathy.

This clonotype was detected many times. The V gene is TRBV12-3 or TRBV12-4, the J gene TRBJ2-7; D is unresolved. V lost 7 bases to trimming and J lost 1 base, with 17 bases between them. This CDR3 spans 15 amino acids. CDR3 in amino acids: CASTPEDVYSYEQYF. Written as DNA, the CDR3 is TGTGCCAGCACTCCTGAGGACGTATATTCCTACGAGCAGTACTTC.

This clonotype was picked up a small number of times. J is TRBJ2-5 and V is TRBV12-3 or TRBV12-4; the D gene could be TRBD1 or TRBD2 (6 bases each). This CDR3 region has 16 residues. The germline V and J ends were trimmed by 7 bases and 0 bases, with 18 bases remaining between them. The CDR3 loop reads CASIPYRRGDQETQYF. DNA for the CDR3: TGTGCCAGCATTCCTTATAGGAGGGGGGACCAAGAGACCCAGTACTTC.

There are many counts of this clonotype. This chain connects TRBV30 to TRBJ1-4; no clear D gene. The V gene lost 3 bases and the J gene lost 4 bases, with 3 bases spanning the gap. This CDR3 spans 11 amino acids. Looked up from germline, CDR1 is GTSNPN and CDR2 is SVGIG (reference sequence). The CDR3, as DNA: TGTGCCTGGAGGGATAATGAAAAACTGTTTTTT. Translated, it gives CAWRDNEKLFF.

This clonotype was recorded at least ten times. The gene calls are TRBV18 and TRBJ2-3, with 7 bases aligning to TRBD2. CDR1 is KGHSH and CDR2 is LQKENI in the germline V gene. This CDR3 is 16 amino acids long. V was clipped by 3 bases and J by 1 base; unmatched bases: 7. The CDR3 DNA is TGTGCCAGCTCACCGGGACGAGCGGGGCGCACAGATACGCAGTATTTT. It codes for CASSPGRAGRTDTQYF.

The rearrangement links TRBV20-1 to TRBJ1-1, with no clear D. V lost 3 bases and J lost 0, with 14 bases in between. There are 15 residues in the CDR3. Germline values: CDR1 DFQATT, CDR2 SNEGSKA (reference sequence). CDR3: CSASSRARMNTEAFF. CDR3 sequence (DNA): TGCAGTGCTAGTTCGAGGGCCCGCATGAACACTGAAGCTTTCTTT.

As to this clonotype: Just one base apart from a much larger clone, this may be a read error. The CDR3 loop reads CASSAPRQGGGNQPQHF. The CDR3 DNA reads TGTGCCAGTAGTGCCCCTCGACAGGGAGGGGGCAATCAGCCCCAGCATTTT. The rearrangement joins TRBV19 to TRBJ1-5; 7 nucleotides agree with TRBD1. V lost 5 bases, J lost 2 bases, and 12 bases stayed unmatched. CDR3 length: 17 amino acids. Germline CDR1 LNHDA, CDR2 SQIVND (reference sequence).

This clonotype was picked up many times. The chain joins TRBV12-3 or TRBV12-4 to TRBJ2-1; D unresolved. Trimming took 3 bases from V and 6 from J, leaving 9 bases between them. CDR3 size: 13 residues. The CDR3 sequence is CASSFEASNEQFF. CDR3 sequence (DNA): TGTGCCAGCAGTTTCGAGGCTAGCAATGAGCAGTTCTTC.

This clonotype was detected ten times or more. The rearrangement joins TRBV7-8 to TRBJ2-7; the D is unclear. CDR3 length equals 15 residues. V lost 1 base to trimming and J lost 1 base, with 11 bases between them. Germline V gives CDR1 SGHVS, CDR2 FQNEAQ. The CDR3 DNA reads TGTGCCAGCAGCTTAGGTCTGGAGTATTCCTACGAGCAGTACTTC. This sequence encodes CASSLGLEYSYEQYF.

The CDR3, as DNA: TGTGCCAGCAGCTTAGGACCAATGGGGTACAATGAGCAGTTCTTC. Amino acids: CASSLGPMGYNEQFF. This rearrangement joins TRBV7-6 to TRBJ2-1; unclear D gene. The CDR3 is 15 amino acids. Germline CDR1 is SGHVS and CDR2 is FNYEAQ. Trimming took off 1 base at V and 4 bases at J, with 11 bases between the two ends.

This clonotype was observed many times. The chain uses TRBV28 and TRBJ2-1; the match to TRBD1 covers 8 bases. The length of the CDR3 is 13 residues. V shed 5 bases and J 9 bases; nucleotides not matched to a gene: 6. Germline-derived CDR1 and CDR2 are MDHEN and SYDVKM. This CDR3 is CASSIGQGGEQFF. The CDR3 bases are TGTGCCAGCAGTATCGGACAGGGAGGTGAGCAGTTCTTC.

This clonotype showed up many times. The chain is built from TRBV9 and TRBJ2-1; 9 bases are a match to TRBD2. J gave up 8 bases and V 0 bases, and 3 bases lay outside the gene matches. The CDR3 length is 14 residues. CDR1 and CDR2 from the germline V gene are SGDLS and YYNGEE. CDR3 coding DNA: TGTGCCAGCAGCGTAGGGCTAGCGGGACATGAGCAGTTCTTC. This codes for CASSVGLAGHEQFF. The full variable domain, completed using reference TRBV9 and TRBJ2-1, is DSGVTQTPKHLITATGQRVTLRCSPRSGDLSVYWYQQSLDQGLQFLIQYYNGEERAKGNILERFSAQQFPDLHSELNLSSLELGDSALYFCASSVGLAGHEQFFGPGTRLTVL.

The chain joins TRBV6-1 to TRBJ1-5; D gene unclear. Germline V gene lookup returns CDR1 MNHNS and CDR2 SASEGT. There are 12 residues in the CDR3. V lost 6 bases and J lost 6, with 9 bases in between. CDR3 in DNA: TGTGCCAGCAGAAACGAGGGTCAGCCCCAGCATTTT. It translates to CASRNEGQPQHF.

This clonotype showed up many times. The chain recombines TRBV6-1 with TRBJ2-3; weak D call: TRBD2 (6 bases). This CDR3 has 14 amino acids. Germline V gives CDR1 MNHNS, CDR2 SASEGT. The V gene lost 8 bases and the J gene lost 3 bases, with 15 bases spanning the gap. The CDR3 nucleotides read TGTGCCAGCGAGGGCGGGGAAACGACAGATACGCAGTATTTT. Translated: CASEGGETTDTQYF.

This clonotype was counted only a few times. A much larger clonotype is one base distant, so this may be a read error. J is TRBJ2-5 and V is TRBV7-9; D might be TRBD2 (7 bases). Germline CDR1 and CDR2: SEHNR and FQNEAQ (reference sequence). The CDR3 loop spans 15 amino acids. V dropped 7 bases and J dropped 0 bases, with 15 bases sitting between them. In nucleotides, the CDR3 is TGTGCCAGCAAACAAGGGGGGGGGGACCAAGAGACCCAGTACTTC. It yields the protein CASKQGGGDQETQYF.

The chain employs TRBV7-9 and TRBJ2-3; 14 positions match TRBD2. Germline V gives CDR1 SEHNR, CDR2 FQNEAQ (reference sequence). V lost 0 bases and J lost 2; bases outside the gene matches: 1. This CDR3 has 17 amino acids. CDR3 region: CASSLAGLAGDTDTQYF. The CDR3 nucleotides are TGTGCCAGCAGCTTAGCGGGACTAGCGGGAGACACAGATACGCAGTATTTT.

This clonotype was detected ten times or more. This rearrangement joins TRBV3-1 to TRBJ1-1; D not resolved. The CDR3 sequence is 14 residues long. V lost 8 bases, J lost 4 bases, and 17 bases lay in between. Germline V gene sequence: CDR1 LGHDT, CDR2 YNNKEL (reference sequence). CDR3 protein: CASGVSVVGTEAFF. CDR3 in DNA: TGTGCCAGCGGGGTCAGTGTCGTAGGCACTGAAGCTTTCTTT. The whole variable domain, filled in from reference TRBV3-1 and TRBJ1-1, reads DTAVSQTPKYLVTQMGNDKSIKCEQNLGHDTMYWYKQDSKKFLKIMFSYNNKELIINETVPNRFSPKSPDKAHLNLHINSLELGDSAVYFCASGVSVVGTEAFFGQGTRLTVV.

This rearrangement joins TRBV7-9 to TRBJ2-3; D gene unclear. This CDR3 region has 14 residues. CDR1 SEHNR and CDR2 FQNEAQ come from the germline V gene (reference sequence). Trimming took off 3 bases at V and 0 bases at J, with 7 bases between the two ends. The CDR3 protein is CASSFETSTDTQYF. The CDR3 DNA reads TGTGCCAGCAGCTTCGAAACTAGCACAGATACGCAGTATTTT.

This clonotype was seen only a few times. The V call is TRBV6-1, the J call TRBJ2-4, with D tentatively TRBD1 or TRBD2 (7 bases each). The germline gives CDR1 MNHNS, CDR2 SASEGT. Deletions cut 2 bases from V and 3 bases from J, with 11 bases between. This CDR3 spans 15 amino acids. CDR3 region: CASSESRGGKNIQYF. The DNA for the CDR3 is TGTGCCAGCAGTGAAAGCAGGGGGGGCAAAAACATTCAGTACTTC.

In its sample, this clonotype was seen many times. The chain has TRBV3-1 and TRBJ1-5, with D hard to call. The CDR3 totals 15 residues. Looked up from germline, CDR1 is LGHDT and CDR2 is YNNKEL (reference sequence). V was clipped by 1 base and J by 0 bases, with 7 bases between them. Here the CDR3 DNA reads TGTGCCAGCAGCCAAGGTATCAGTAGCAATCAGCCCCAGCATTTT. Protein product: CASSQGISSNQPQHF.